The present TCR beta chain was sequenced within a study of beta chain features in type 1 diabetes. The study reverse transcribed the entire isolated RNA, so it sequenced expressed TCRB transcripts. Libraries were prepared by immunoSEQ multiplex PCR; TCRdb keeps only in-frame clonotypes and omits some of them. The sample contains about 220,000 clones, about 11% of which appear only once. The CDR3 sequence is 14 residues long. From germline, CDR1 is SSHAT and CDR2 FNYEAQ (reference sequence). Each sorted fraction was over 95% pure. This clone was recorded a few times. Relative to the germline gene, one junction end is altered; a read error may explain this.

Material: central memory CD4+ T cells from blood. The chain has TRBV7-7 and TRBJ2-7; 11 nucleotides match TRBD1. The sequence came from a man between 18 and 35 years old in good health. The CDR3: CASSWGQGAYEQYF. CDR3 coding DNA: TGTGCTAGCAGCTGGGGACAGGGGGCCTACGAGCAGTACTTC.